This T cell receptor (beta chain) was observed in a study of CD8 T cells in Susac syndrome. The germline V gene has CDR1 MDHEN and CDR2 SYDVKM. CDR3 length: 15 amino acids. The germline V and J ends were trimmed by 2 bases and 5 bases, with 15 bases remaining between them. Random hexamers were used to reverse transcribe about 0.45 to 1 ug of RNA. The amplification used immunoSEQ multiplex PCR on TCR beta CDR3; it spanned 54 Vbeta and 13 Jbeta. MiXCR, applied by TCRdb to the immunoSEQ multiplex PCR reads, yields one record per CDR3 protein. The sample yields some 190,000 distinct CDR3 sequences, about 95% seen once. CD8+ and CD4+ blood T cells underwent TCR beta sequencing.

The rearrangement uses TRBV28 and TRBJ1-2; D is possibly TRBD1 (6 bases). The sequence came from a human donor in good health. Sequenced material: CD4+ T cells from PBMCs. The chain's CDR3 is CASSLTPGVSYGYTF. The CDR3 coding sequence is TGTGCCAGCAGTTTAACCCCAGGGGTTAGTTATGGCTACACCTTC.